The clone carrying this T cell receptor beta chain was seen once. The record originates from a study of blood T cell repertoires in COVID-19. About the research overall: Collection of acute and convalescent COVID-19 samples took place in the United States, Italy and Spain.

Study processing details: It was from reference gene primer amplification that nucleated cell counts were estimated. Profiling relied on immunoSEQ multiplex PCR, and the TCRdb table lists in-frame clones only, not all of them. V and J calls and clone size are as listed in that table; D and trimming were resolved from the DNA. The sample has about 84,000 clones; more than 75% are singletons. Germline V gene sequence: CDR1 LNHDA, CDR2 SQIVND (reference sequence). Trimming took off 5 bases at V and 4 bases at J, with 14 bases between the two ends. CDR3 size: 14 residues. Material: peripheral blood. The chain uses TRBV19 and TRBJ1-2, with D tentatively TRBD1 (6 bases). The clonotype comes from a man in his sixties or seventies with acute or convalescent COVID-19. Written as DNA, the CDR3 is TGTGCCAGTAGTCTCGGACAGCCTCCCTATGGCTACACCTTC. The encoded protein is CASSLGQPPYGYTF.